The rows below give T cell receptor beta chains drawn from one sample of a study of T cell responses to AZD1222 COVID-19 vaccine. TCRdb's table, derived via immunoSEQ multiplex PCR, lists solely in-frame clones and lacks some. The data show 90,000 to 130,000 clones, about 90% seen once. This sample comprised peripheral blood, obtained 28 days after the second AZD1222 dose. The receptors originated from an adult who received the AZD1222 COVID-19 vaccine. CDR3s include the opening cysteine and the closing phenylalanine or tryptophan.

j_gene | v_gene | len | CDR3aa
TRBJ1-5 | TRBV6-5 | 15 | CASSYSQGASQPQHF
TRBJ1-1 | TRBV7-8 | 13 | CASSLGQNTEAFF
TRBJ1-1 | TRBV18 | 14 | CASSNTGGDTEAFF
TRBJ2-5 | TRBV5-1 | 14 | CASSLIGGQETQYF
TRBJ2-2 | TRBV6-5 | 14 | CASREMEGTGELFF
TRBJ1-2 | TRBV11-2 | 14 | CASSTRDSRYGYTF
TRBJ2-7 | TRBV7-2 | 16 | CASSLTGAGNYYEQYF
TRBJ1-3 | TRBV6-5 | 13 | CASSYVGADTIYF
TRBJ2-3 | TRBV7-6 | 15 | CASSLFASGTDTQYF
TRBJ2-3 | TRBV5-4 | 15 | CASSLGQGTRDTQYF
TRBJ1-1 | TRBV5-1 | 13 | CASSSQGGTEAFF
TRBJ1-4 | TRBV6-5 | 14 | CASRTGGSNEKLFF
TRBJ2-1 | TRBV5-4 | 15 | CASSSGTGVYNEQFF
TRBJ2-7 | TRBV5-6 | 15 | CASSLVQGGSYEQYF
TRBJ1-2 | TRBV20-1 | 11 | CSARRGDGYTF
TRBJ1-2 | TRBV11-1 | 14 | CASSPGQGNYGYTF
TRBJ1-4 | TRBV2 | 13 | CASTDPDNEKLFF
TRBJ1-2 | TRBV4-1 | 16 | CASRLSATGGAEGYTF
TRBJ2-7 | TRBV27 | 12 | CASRTGFHEQYF
TRBJ1-6 | TRBV2 | 16 | CASMEGGSSYNSPLHF
TRBJ2-5 | TRBV19 | 13 | CASWGGGKETQYF
TRBJ2-1 | TRBV1 | 17 | CTSSQIAGGLSYNEQFF
TRBJ2-7 | TRBV9 | 12 | CASSVVAGEQYF
TRBJ1-5 | TRBV28 | 15 | CASALDSRKNQPQHF
TRBJ1-5 | TRBV20-1 | 13 | CSASRQETQPQHF
TRBJ1-3 | TRBV12-3/TRBV12-4 | 13 | CASVFGSGNTIYF
TRBJ2-5 | TRBV5-1 | 16 | CASSALSGQSGETQYF
TRBJ2-5 | TRBV5-4 | 15 | CASSGGTFPQETQYF
TRBJ2-7 | TRBV3-1/TRBV3-2 | 13 | CASTPGRGTEQYF
TRBJ1-3 | TRBV5-6 | 14 | CASSLRDAGNTIYF
TRBJ1-1 | TRBV2 | 14 | CASSGDRGGTEAFF
TRBJ2-5 | TRBV5-1 | 16 | CASSFRSGRAGETQYF
TRBJ1-1 | TRBV19 | 15 | CASSIDAGPVRGAFF
TRBJ2-7 | TRBV27 | 15 | CASSSQGRDSYEQYF
TRBJ1-1 | TRBV7-3 | 15 | CASSFGTGGNTEAFF
TRBJ2-3 | TRBV27 | 13 | CASSPGGTDTQYF
TRBJ1-1 | TRBV18 | 15 | CASSQSGGRATEAFF
TRBJ1-4 | TRBV7-2 | 15 | CASSRHRGPNEKLFF
TRBJ2-7 | TRBV30 | 15 | CAWSVSAGAVYGQYF
TRBJ2-5 | TRBV3-1/TRBV3-2 | 15 | CASSTGTGGEETQYF
TRBJ1-1 | TRBV5-1 | 13 | CASSSTGDTEAFF
TRBJ1-1 | TRBV27 | 14 | CASSLGMANTEAFF
TRBJ2-1 | TRBV19 | 20 | CASSTVLAGGPTSSYNEQFF
TRBJ2-5 | TRBV24-1 | 15 | CATSNGQGGTETQYF
TRBJ1-5 | TRBV7-8 | 14 | CASSLDSFNQPQHF